These 2 T cell receptor beta chains share one sample of origin, sequenced in a study of T cell changes during pregnancy in multiple sclerosis. TCRdb's copy holds only in-frame clones and misses some; the assay was immunoSEQ multiplex PCR. The sample records around 37,000 clones, over 80% being singletons. The material was CD8+ T cells from peripheral blood mononuclear cells, obtained before pregnancy. These receptor sequences come from a female donor with multiple sclerosis, enrolled in a pregnancy study.

This rearrangement joins TRBV14 to TRBJ1-4, with 9 bases matching TRBD1. This CDR3 region has 14 residues. Trimming removed 4 bases from V and 6 bases from J; junction bases left unmatched: 3. CDR1 SGHDN and CDR2 FVKESK come from the germline V gene. CDR3 DNA: TGTGCCAGCAGCCCGGGACAGGGAGATGAAAAACTGTTTTTT. Translation: CASSPGQGDEKLFF. Supplemented by reference TRBV14 and TRBJ1-4, the full variable domain reads EAGVTQFPSHSVIEKGQTVTLRCDPISGHDNLYWYRRVMGKEIKFLLHFVKESKQDESGMPNNRFLAERTGGTYSTLKVQPAELEDSGVYFCASSPGQGDEKLFFGSGTQLSVL.

This clone has only one observation. This sequence joins TRBV6-1 and TRBJ2-1, with D possibly TRBD1 on 5 matching bases. The CDR3 has 11 amino acids. The germline V gene has CDR1 MNHNS and CDR2 SASEGT. Trimming cost V 3 bases and J 10 bases, with 7 bases left between them. CDR3: CASSDGAEQFF. CDR3 nucleotide sequence: TGTGCCAGCAGTGATGGGGCAGAGCAGTTCTTC.